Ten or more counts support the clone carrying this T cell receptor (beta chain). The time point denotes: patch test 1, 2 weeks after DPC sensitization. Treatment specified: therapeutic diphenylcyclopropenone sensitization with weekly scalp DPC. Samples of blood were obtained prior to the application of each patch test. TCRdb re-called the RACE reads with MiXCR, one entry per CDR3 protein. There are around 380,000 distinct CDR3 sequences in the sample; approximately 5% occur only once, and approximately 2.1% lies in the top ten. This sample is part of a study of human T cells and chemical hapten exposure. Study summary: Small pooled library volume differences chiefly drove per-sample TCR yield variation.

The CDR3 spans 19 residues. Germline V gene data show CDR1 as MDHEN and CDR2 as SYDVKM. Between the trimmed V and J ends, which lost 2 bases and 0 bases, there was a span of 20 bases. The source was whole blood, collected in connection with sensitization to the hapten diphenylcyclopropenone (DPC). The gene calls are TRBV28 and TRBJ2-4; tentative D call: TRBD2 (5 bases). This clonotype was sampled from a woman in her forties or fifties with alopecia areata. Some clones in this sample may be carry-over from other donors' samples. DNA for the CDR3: TGTGCCAGCAGTTTACCGAGGGCTCGACCCAGTTTAGCCAAAAACATTCAGTACTTC. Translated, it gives CASSLPRARPSLAKNIQYF.